Listed below are T cell receptor beta chains from one sample, sequenced in a study of post-analysis software for immune sequencing data. Using its own MiXCR run on the PCR reads, TCRdb lists one record per CDR3 protein. The data show 650,000 to 850,000 distinct CDR3 sequences, about 53% seen once. The sequencing sample was made of blood. The receptors here all came from a girl aged 5-17 years with multiple sclerosis. Each CDR3 is given with its conserved first and last residue. D genes are given only for firm matches. Size is omitted from some rows. Given values are once, few, many or a class for expanded clones.

D gene,J gene,clone size,V gene,CDR3 protein,CDR3 DNA
-,TRBJ2-3,-,TRBV5-1,CASSLHRTTDTQYF,TGCGCCAGCAGCTTGCACAGAACCACAGATACGCAGTATTTT
TRBD1,TRBJ1-5,-,TRBV20-1,CSARRQGRNQPQHF,TGCAGTGCTAGACGACAGGGTCGCAATCAGCCCCAGCATTTT
TRBD1,TRBJ1-6,few,TRBV4-1,CASSHTGVGNSPLHF,TGCGCCAGCAGCCATACAGGGGTGGGGAATTCACCCCTCCACTTT
TRBD2,TRBJ2-7,few,TRBV5-1,CASSLVSSGRTTYEQYF,TGCGCCAGCAGCTTGGTGTCTAGCGGGAGGACAACCTACGAGCAGTACTTC
TRBD1,TRBJ1-2,once,TRBV28,CASSKFFEDRSYGYTF,TGTGCCAGCAGTAAGTTTTTTGAGGACAGGAGCTATGGCTACACCTTC
-,TRBJ2-6,-,TRBV7-9,CASSIVGSGGSGANVLTF,TGTGCCAGCAGCATAGTCGGCAGTGGTGGCTCTGGGGCCAACGTCCTGACTTTC
-,TRBJ2-6,-,TRBV12-3/TRBV12-4,CASSSQGIGANVLTF,TGTGCCAGCAGTTCCCAGGGAATTGGGGCCAACGTCCTGACTTTC
TRBD2,TRBJ2-1,-,TRBV20-1,CSARTQVTSGSYNEQFF,TGCAGTGCTAGGACCCAGGTTACTAGCGGGAGTTACAATGAGCAGTTCTTC
-,TRBJ1-1,-,TRBV5-1,CASSLGARSPDTEAFF,TGCGCCAGCAGCTTGGGCGCAAGGTCGCCCGACACTGAAGCTTTCTTT
TRBD1,TRBJ2-1,-,TRBV29-1,CSVEAGDRAWNEQFF,TGCAGCGTTGAAGCCGGGGACAGGGCTTGGAATGAGCAGTTCTTC
TRBD1,TRBJ1-5,-,TRBV10-3,CAISAGQGHQPQHF,TGTGCCATCAGCGCTGGACAGGGGCATCAGCCCCAGCATTTT
TRBD2,TRBJ2-1,-,TRBV9,CASSVAAVGRERGEQFF,TGTGCCAGCAGCGTAGCTGCTGTGGGGCGGGAGAGGGGTGAGCAGTTCTTC
TRBD1,TRBJ1-2,-,TRBV6-5,CASSADRVVNYGYTF,TGTGCCAGCAGTGCGGACAGGGTTGTTAACTATGGCTACACCTTC
-,TRBJ2-3,-,TRBV12-5,CASGLDRDQTDTQYF,TGTGCTAGTGGTTTGGACCGGGACCAGACAGATACGCAGTATTTT
TRBD2,TRBJ2-3,-,TRBV11-2,CASSFPIGSSGLRTDTQYF,TGTGCCAGCAGCTTCCCGATCGGTAGTAGCGGGCTACGCACAGATACGCAGTATTTT
-,TRBJ1-5,few,TRBV20-1,CSAGGGTGQPQHF,TGCAGTGCTGGTGGGGGGACGGGTCAGCCCCAGCATTTT
TRBD2,TRBJ2-7,few,TRBV20-1,CSARGLAETYEQYF,TGCAGTGCTAGGGGACTAGCGGAAACCTACGAGCAGTACTTC
-,TRBJ1-2,-,TRBV15,CATSREAGTHRSGYTF,TGTGCCACCAGCAGAGAGGCCGGGACTCACAGAAGTGGCTACACCTTC
TRBD2,TRBJ2-1,few,TRBV7-3,CASSFTSGHEQFF,TGTGCCAGCAGCTTTACTAGCGGCCATGAGCAGTTCTTC
TRBD1,TRBJ1-2,-,TRBV20-1,CSAMTGNYGYTF,TGCAGTGCTATGACAGGGAACTATGGCTACACCTTC
-,TRBJ1-1,-,TRBV20-1,CSARPPGLPEAFF,TGCAGTGCTAGGCCCCCGGGACTTCCAGAAGCTTTCTTT
-,TRBJ1-2,few,TRBV20-1,CSASPPLSNYGYTF,TGCAGTGCTAGTCCCCCACTTTCTAACTATGGCTACACCTTC
-,TRBJ1-1,-,TRBV6-5,CASSYRQAMNTEAFF,TGTGCCAGCAGTTACCGACAGGCCATGAACACTGAAGCTTTCTTT
-,TRBJ2-4,-,TRBV4-1,CASSQLNRAAKNIQYF,TGCGCCAGCAGCCAACTGAATCGGGCGGCCAAAAACATTCAGTACTTC
TRBD1,TRBJ2-3,-,TRBV5-1,CASSPQGTGGDTQYF,TGCGCCAGCAGTCCGCAGGGGACAGGGGGAGATACGCAGTATTTT
-,TRBJ2-5,few,TRBV20-1,CSARDRPSETQYF,TGCAGTGCTAGAGATCGGCCGTCAGAGACCCAGTACTTC